These 4 T cell receptor beta chains came from one sample sequenced in a study of regulatory T cells in long-lasting Graves disease. Documented time point: newly diagnosed GD, antithyroid drugs for less than 3 months. PBMC-extracted RNA yielded the TCR library. Assembly of TCR beta libraries relied on iRepertoire HTBI primers together with Arm-PCR of CDR3 regions. TCRdb recomputed calls from the multiplex PCR reads with MiXCR, one row per CDR3 protein. The table records 350,000 to 500,000 distinct CDR3 sequences, approximately 15% of them present only once. This same sample was also part of a study on T cells in Graves' hyperthyroidism and ophthalmopathy.

The material sequenced was peripheral blood mononuclear cells (PBMCs), taken at new diagnosis, from a patient treated with antithyroid drugs. The receptors were sampled from a woman aged 45 to 65 with Graves disease.

The sample holds many counts of this clonotype. This chain connects TRBV7-9 to TRBJ2-4, with 8 nucleotides matching TRBD1. This CDR3 spans 13 amino acids. CDR1 and CDR2 (germline): SEHNR, FQNEAQ (reference sequence). The V segment lost 5 bases and the J segment 7 bases; nucleotides outside the gene matches: 4. CDR3 bases: TGTGCCAGCAGCCCTCGGACAGGGAACATTCAGTACTTC. This gives the protein CASSPRTGNIQYF.

At least ten counts were recorded for this clonotype. This chain uses TRBV7-9 with TRBJ2-7; 9 bases map to TRBD1. The CDR3 loop spans 15 amino acids. Looked up from germline, CDR1 is SEHNR and CDR2 is FQNEAQ (reference sequence). With V trimmed by 5 bases and J by 3 bases, 8 bases remained unmatched. In nucleotides, the CDR3 is TGTGCCAGCAGCGAGCAGGGACAGGGTTTCTACGAGCAGTACTTC. Residues: CASSEQGQGFYEQYF.

This clonotype was seen ten or more times. The chain is built from TRBV9 and TRBJ2-1, with a weak D call TRBD2 (6 bases). V dropped 0 bases and J dropped 7 bases, with 17 bases sitting between them. The CDR3 runs 16 residues. Germline V gene sequence: CDR1 SGDLS, CDR2 YYNGEE. The CDR3 sequence: CASSVASAGSRNEQFF. The CDR3 bases are TGTGCCAGCAGCGTAGCATCGGCGGGATCCAGGAATGAGCAGTTCTTC.

This clonotype was detected many times. The chain has TRBV7-9 and TRBJ2-3; TRBD1 aligns across 7 bases. Germline-derived CDR1 and CDR2 are SEHNR and FQNEAQ (reference sequence). This CDR3 has 16 residues. V trimming: 7 bases; J trimming: 0 bases; junction bases outside the gene matches: 10. The CDR3 protein is CASTAGTASSTDTQYF. CDR3 bases: TGTGCCAGCACCGCCGGGACAGCCTCCAGCACAGATACGCAGTATTTT.